These T cell receptor beta chains were read from a single sample in a study of blood T cell repertoires in COVID-19. The method was immunoSEQ multiplex PCR; TCRdb's version includes in-frame clones alone and lacks a portion of them. The repertoire has roughly 200,000 clones, 70% to 90% of them found once; the top ten carry 5% to 7.5%. The source material was peripheral blood. These receptors were obtained from a woman between 40 and 55 years old who had recovered from COVID-19. CDR3s include the opening cysteine and the closing phenylalanine or tryptophan. D genes are given only for firm matches. Expanded clones get a size class; other rows say once, few or many, or leave the size out.

v_gene	d_gene	abundance	j_gene	CDR3nt	CDR3aa
TRBV19	.	.	TRBJ1-5	TGTGCCAGTAGTGAGGGCAGGCATCAGCCCCAGCATTTT	CASSEGRHQPQHF
TRBV5-1	.	few	TRBJ2-2	TGCGCCAGCAGCTTGGCCGAGGGACACGGGGAGCTGTTTTTT	CASSLAEGHGELFF
TRBV5-6	.	.	TRBJ2-2	TGTGCCAGCAGCTCACAGGGATCTACTAAACTAAACACCGGGGAGCTGTTTTTT	CASSSQGSTKLNTGELFF
TRBV6-6	TRBD1	few	TRBJ1-1	TGTGCCGGGAGTGACAGGGGGTGGAACACTGAAGCTTTCTTT	CAGSDRGWNTEAFF
TRBV3-1/TRBV3-2	.	.	TRBJ2-5	TGTGCCAGCAGCCAGCTTTTTGGGCCGCAAGAGACCCAGTACTTC	CASSQLFGPQETQYF
TRBV30	.	.	TRBJ1-1	TGTGCCTGGAGTCCGGAGGACACTGAAGCTTTCTTT	CAWSPEDTEAFF
TRBV6-6	.	.	TRBJ2-3	TGTGCCAGCAGAAACCAGGGTATCGGCACAGATACGCAGTATTTT	CASRNQGIGTDTQYF
TRBV15	.	.	TRBJ2-7	TGTGCCACCAGCAGAGAGCGCGGGACTCCTGTCTCCTACGAGCAGTACTTC	CATSRERGTPVSYEQYF
TRBV29-1	.	.	TRBJ2-3	TGCAGCGTTGCAGGGGTTGGCACAGATACGCAGTATTTT	CSVAGVGTDTQYF
TRBV5-4	TRBD2	.	TRBJ2-1	TGTGCCAGCAGCTTGGGCAGCGGGAGCTCCTACAATGAGCAGTTCTTC	CASSLGSGSSYNEQFF
TRBV15	.	.	TRBJ1-6	TGTGCCACCAGCAGAGCGACTGATTCACCCCTCCACTTT	CATSRATDSPLHF